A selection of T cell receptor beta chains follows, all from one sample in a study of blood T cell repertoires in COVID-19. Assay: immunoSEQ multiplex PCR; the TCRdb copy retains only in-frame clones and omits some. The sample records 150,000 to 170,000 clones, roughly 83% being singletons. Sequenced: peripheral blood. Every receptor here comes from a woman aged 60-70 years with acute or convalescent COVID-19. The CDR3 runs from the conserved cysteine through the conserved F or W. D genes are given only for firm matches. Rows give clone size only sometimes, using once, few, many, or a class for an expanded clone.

cdr3_aa: CASNPYRGPYNEQFF
cdr3_nt: TGTGCCAGCAACCCATACAGGGGACCCTACAATGAGCAGTTCTTC
d_call: TRBD1
clone_size: NA
j_call: TRBJ2-1
v_call: TRBV6-5

cdr3_aa: CASSHRTTAIPEAFF
cdr3_nt: TGTGCCAGCAGCCACCGCACTACCGCGATACCTGAAGCTTTCTTT
d_call: NA
clone_size: NA
j_call: TRBJ1-1
v_call: TRBV3-1/TRBV3-2

cdr3_aa: CASSRSGTNYGYTF
cdr3_nt: TGTGCCAGCAGCCGATCGGGGACTAACTATGGCTACACCTTC
d_call: NA
clone_size: few
j_call: TRBJ1-2
v_call: TRBV11-2

cdr3_aa: CASSGQGAENTGELFF
cdr3_nt: TGTGCCAGCAGCGGACAAGGTGCGGAGAACACCGGGGAGCTGTTTTTT
d_call: NA
clone_size: NA
j_call: TRBJ2-2
v_call: TRBV3-1/TRBV3-2

cdr3_aa: CASRGTGGNSPLHF
cdr3_nt: TGTGCCAGTAGGGGGACAGGGGGTAATTCACCCCTCCACTTT
d_call: TRBD1
clone_size: once
j_call: TRBJ1-6
v_call: TRBV19

cdr3_aa: CASSLEGGGEKLFF
cdr3_nt: TGCGCCAGCAGCTTGGAAGGGGGCGGCGAAAAACTGTTTTTT
d_call: TRBD1
clone_size: NA
j_call: TRBJ1-4
v_call: TRBV5-1

cdr3_aa: CASSLVSGVGGPGELFF
cdr3_nt: TGCGCCAGCAGCTTGGTTTCAGGGGTCGGAGGACCCGGGGAGCTGTTTTTT
d_call: NA
clone_size: few
j_call: TRBJ2-2
v_call: TRBV5-1

cdr3_aa: CASSMSGTEAFF
cdr3_nt: TGTGCCAGCAGTATGAGTGGCACTGAAGCTTTCTTT
d_call: NA
clone_size: NA
j_call: TRBJ1-1
v_call: TRBV12-3/TRBV12-4

cdr3_aa: CASSIRTLTTNEKLFF
cdr3_nt: TGTGCCAGTAGTATAAGGACTCTTACAACTAATGAAAAACTGTTTTTT
d_call: NA
clone_size: NA
j_call: TRBJ1-4
v_call: TRBV19

cdr3_aa: CASSLEGRGQEYGYTF
cdr3_nt: TGTGCCAGCAGCTTAGAAGGCAGGGGGCAGGAGTATGGCTACACCTTC
d_call: TRBD1
clone_size: NA
j_call: TRBJ1-2
v_call: TRBV7-9

cdr3_aa: CAWSTKTGTSVNEQFF
cdr3_nt: TGTGCCTGGAGTACGAAAACCGGGACTAGTGTGAATGAGCAGTTCTTC
d_call: TRBD2
clone_size: NA
j_call: TRBJ2-1
v_call: TRBV30

cdr3_aa: CASRISGTGKNQPQHF
cdr3_nt: TGTGCCAGTAGGATCTCGGGGACAGGTAAAAATCAGCCCCAGCATTTT
d_call: TRBD1
clone_size: NA
j_call: TRBJ1-5
v_call: TRBV19

cdr3_aa: CASSPGGYNSPLHF
cdr3_nt: TGTGCCAGCAGCCCGGGGGGCTATAATTCACCCCTCCACTTT
d_call: NA
clone_size: NA
j_call: TRBJ1-6
v_call: TRBV5-6

cdr3_aa: CASSRTHFLTAGETQYF
cdr3_nt: TGTGCCAGCAGCCGTACCCACTTTCTGACAGCGGGGGAGACCCAGTACTTC
d_call: TRBD2
clone_size: NA
j_call: TRBJ2-5
v_call: TRBV7-8

cdr3_aa: CASSLGTGASLPQHF
cdr3_nt: TGTGCCAGCAGCTTAGGGACAGGGGCGTCGTTGCCCCAGCATTTT
d_call: TRBD1
clone_size: NA
j_call: TRBJ1-5
v_call: TRBV7-2

cdr3_aa: CASRRQVEDQPQHF
cdr3_nt: TGTGCCAGCAGGCGACAGGTCGAAGATCAGCCCCAGCATTTT
d_call: NA
clone_size: once
j_call: TRBJ1-5
v_call: TRBV6-5

cdr3_aa: CASSSSLGQVNSPLHF
cdr3_nt: TGTGCCAGCAGTTCAAGCCTGGGGCAGGTGAATTCACCCCTCCACTTT
d_call: NA
clone_size: NA
j_call: TRBJ1-6
v_call: TRBV27

cdr3_aa: CASSDTGLVTDTQYF
cdr3_nt: TGTGCCAGTAGCGACACAGGGTTAGTCACAGATACGCAGTATTTT
d_call: NA
clone_size: NA
j_call: TRBJ2-3
v_call: TRBV19

cdr3_aa: CASGLASGSSGNTIYF
cdr3_nt: TGTGCTAGTGGTTTGGCTTCAGGGTCCTCTGGAAACACCATATATTTT
d_call: NA
clone_size: NA
j_call: TRBJ1-3
v_call: TRBV12-5

cdr3_aa: CATSRPSGDGYTF
cdr3_nt: TGTGCCACCAGCAGACCCTCAGGGGATGGCTACACCTTC
d_call: NA
clone_size: few
j_call: TRBJ1-2
v_call: TRBV15

cdr3_aa: CASSVDQGYNEKLFF
cdr3_nt: TGTGCCAGCAGCGTAGATCAGGGGTATAATGAAAAACTGTTTTTT
d_call: NA
clone_size: NA
j_call: TRBJ1-4
v_call: TRBV9

cdr3_aa: CASTGTLSYGYTF
cdr3_nt: TGTGCCAGCACCGGGACTCTCAGCTATGGCTACACCTTC
d_call: NA
clone_size: NA
j_call: TRBJ1-2
v_call: TRBV2

cdr3_aa: CASSQSTGAECNEQFF
cdr3_nt: TGCGCCAGCAGTCAATCTACAGGGGCGGAGTGCAATGAGCAGTTCTTC
d_call: TRBD1
clone_size: NA
j_call: TRBJ2-1
v_call: TRBV23-1

cdr3_aa: CASSLQGAPGELFF
cdr3_nt: TGTGCCAGCAGCTTGCAGGGGGCCCCCGGAGAGCTGTTTTTT
d_call: TRBD1
clone_size: NA
j_call: TRBJ2-2
v_call: TRBV5-8

cdr3_aa: CASSRLNPPLHF
cdr3_nt: TGTGCCAGCAGCAGACTTAACCCACCCCTCCACTTT
d_call: NA
clone_size: NA
j_call: TRBJ1-6
v_call: TRBV12-3/TRBV12-4

cdr3_aa: CASSFTTDTGELFF
cdr3_nt: TGTGCCAGCAGTTTTACGACAGACACCGGGGAGCTGTTTTTT
d_call: NA
clone_size: few
j_call: TRBJ2-2
v_call: TRBV7-9

cdr3_aa: CASSSDRGYGYTF
cdr3_nt: TGTGCCAGCAGCTCGGACAGGGGGTACGGCTACACCTTC
d_call: TRBD1
clone_size: NA
j_call: TRBJ1-2
v_call: TRBV11-3

cdr3_aa: CASRSPRDLNTGELFF
cdr3_nt: TGTGCCAGCAGGTCCCCGAGGGACTTGAACACCGGGGAGCTGTTTTTT
d_call: NA
clone_size: NA
j_call: TRBJ2-2
v_call: TRBV11-2

cdr3_aa: CSVANRVGNTEAFF
cdr3_nt: TGCAGCGTTGCGAACAGGGTAGGGAACACTGAAGCTTTCTTT
d_call: NA
clone_size: NA
j_call: TRBJ1-1
v_call: TRBV29-1

cdr3_aa: CASSRAVSGNTIYF
cdr3_nt: TGTGCCAGTAGTCGTGCAGTTTCTGGAAACACCATATATTTT
d_call: NA
clone_size: NA
j_call: TRBJ1-3
v_call: TRBV19

cdr3_aa: CSASLGNRGGYEQYF
cdr3_nt: TGCAGTGCTAGTTTAGGGAATAGGGGAGGCTACGAGCAGTACTTC
d_call: NA
clone_size: few
j_call: TRBJ2-7
v_call: TRBV20-1

cdr3_aa: CASSQEVWDRGRVDYGYTF
cdr3_nt: TGTGCCAGCAGCCAAGAAGTCTGGGACAGGGGTAGGGTGGACTATGGCTACACCTTC
d_call: TRBD1
clone_size: NA
j_call: TRBJ1-2
v_call: TRBV3-1/TRBV3-2

cdr3_aa: CASRRDSTYQPQHF
cdr3_nt: TGTGCCAGCAGAAGGGACAGCACATATCAGCCCCAGCATTTT
d_call: TRBD1
clone_size: once
j_call: TRBJ1-5
v_call: TRBV28

cdr3_aa: CASSQGQVSSYEQYF
cdr3_nt: TGCGCCAGCAGCCAAGGACAAGTGAGCTCCTACGAGCAGTACTTC
d_call: NA
clone_size: NA
j_call: TRBJ2-7
v_call: TRBV4-1

cdr3_aa: CASSDRGQGTNSPLHF
cdr3_nt: TGTGCCAGCAGTGATCGCGGTCAGGGGACTAATTCACCCCTCCACTTT
d_call: NA
clone_size: NA
j_call: TRBJ1-6
v_call: TRBV2

cdr3_aa: CASSWRGQTNEKLFF
cdr3_nt: TGTGCCAGCTCATGGAGGGGACAGACTAATGAAAAACTGTTTTTT
d_call: TRBD1
clone_size: NA
j_call: TRBJ1-4
v_call: TRBV18

cdr3_aa: CATSRNPLGGGNTQYF
cdr3_nt: TGTGCCACCAGCAGAAATCCCCTTGGCGGGGGTAATACCCAGTACTTC
d_call: TRBD2
clone_size: once
j_call: TRBJ2-5
v_call: TRBV15

cdr3_aa: CASSTGSTGNTIYF
cdr3_nt: TGTGCCAGCAGCACGGGGTCAACTGGAAACACCATATATTTT
d_call: NA
clone_size: NA
j_call: TRBJ1-3
v_call: TRBV7-2

cdr3_aa: CASSAQPGTYNEQFF
cdr3_nt: TGCGCCAGCAGCGCTCAACCCGGGACATACAATGAGCAGTTCTTC
d_call: NA
clone_size: NA
j_call: TRBJ2-1
v_call: TRBV5-1

cdr3_aa: CAWSDQVGYGYTF
cdr3_nt: TGTGCCTGGAGTGATCAGGTGGGCTATGGCTACACCTTC
d_call: NA
clone_size: NA
j_call: TRBJ1-2
v_call: TRBV30

cdr3_aa: CASTSGVYGYTF
cdr3_nt: TGTGCCAGCACCTCGGGGGTTTATGGCTACACCTTC
d_call: NA
clone_size: NA
j_call: TRBJ1-2
v_call: TRBV28